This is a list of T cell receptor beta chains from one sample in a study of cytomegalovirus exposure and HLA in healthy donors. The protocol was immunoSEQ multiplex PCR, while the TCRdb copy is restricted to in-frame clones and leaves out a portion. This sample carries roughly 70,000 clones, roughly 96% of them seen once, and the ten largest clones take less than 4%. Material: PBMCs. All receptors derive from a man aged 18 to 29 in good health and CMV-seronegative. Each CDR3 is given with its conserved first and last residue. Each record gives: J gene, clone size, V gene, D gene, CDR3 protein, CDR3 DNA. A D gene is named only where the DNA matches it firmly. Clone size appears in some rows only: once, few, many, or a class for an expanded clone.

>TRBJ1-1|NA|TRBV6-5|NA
CASSYGAGVTEAFF
TGTGCCAGCAGTTACGGGGCAGGGGTCACTGAAGCTTTCTTT
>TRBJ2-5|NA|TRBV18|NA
CASSLNRGRETQYF
TGTGCCAGCTCACTCAACCGGGGTAGGGAGACCCAGTACTTC
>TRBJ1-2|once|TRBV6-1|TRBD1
CASSRDRATGYTF
TGTGCCAGCAGCCGGGACAGGGCGACCGGCTACACCTTC
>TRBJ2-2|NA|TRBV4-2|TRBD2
CASSQDRSGGAGSGELFF
TGTGCCAGCAGCCAAGACCGTAGCGGGGGGGCTGGATCCGGGGAGCTGTTTTTT
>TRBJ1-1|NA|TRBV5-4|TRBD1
CASSLAPGQLMNTEAFF
TGTGCCAGCAGCTTGGCCCCGGGACAGTTAATGAACACTGAAGCTTTCTTT
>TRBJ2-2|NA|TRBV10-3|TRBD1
CAISGRTGGELGSRELFF
TGTGCCATCAGTGGACGGACAGGGGGCGAACTTGGGTCCCGGGAGCTGTTTTTT
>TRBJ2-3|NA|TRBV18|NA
CASSPLRTGTDTQYF
TGTGCCAGCTCACCCCTTCGGACTGGCACAGATACGCAGTATTTT
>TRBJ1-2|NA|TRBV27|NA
CASSQTIPEFNYGYTF
TGTGCCAGCAGTCAGACAATCCCTGAATTTAACTATGGCTACACCTTC
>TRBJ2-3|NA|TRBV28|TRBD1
CASRQGPYTQYF
TGTGCCAGCCGACAGGGACCATATACGCAGTATTTT
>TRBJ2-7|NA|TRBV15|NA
CATSSDQYGDEQYF
TGTGCCACCAGCAGTGACCAATACGGGGACGAGCAGTACTTC
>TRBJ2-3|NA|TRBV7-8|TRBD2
CASSPNAATAGGTDTQYF
TGTGCCAGCAGCCCTAACGCGGCAACAGCGGGGGGCACAGATACGCAGTATTTT
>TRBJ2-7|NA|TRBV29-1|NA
CSVGGAEQYF
TGCAGCGTTGGAGGAGCGGAGCAGTACTTC
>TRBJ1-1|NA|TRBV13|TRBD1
CASSPRGQGDTEAFF
TGTGCCAGCAGTCCCAGGGGGCAGGGTGACACTGAAGCTTTCTTT
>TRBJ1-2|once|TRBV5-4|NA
CASSFSPFNMGQLRYGYTF
TGTGCCAGCAGCTTTTCCCCCTTTAATATGGGGCAGTTGCGTTATGGCTACACCTTC
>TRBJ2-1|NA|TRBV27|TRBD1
CASSPTPAGQGAHNEQFF
TGTGCCAGCAGTCCAACCCCCGCCGGCCAGGGGGCGCACAATGAGCAGTTCTTC
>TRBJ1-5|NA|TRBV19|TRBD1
CASGQGGGQPQHF
TGTGCCAGTGGACAGGGGGGAGGACAGCCCCAGCATTTT
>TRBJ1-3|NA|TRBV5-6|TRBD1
CASSSGGSGNTIYF
TGTGCCAGCAGCTCAGGGGGCTCTGGAAACACCATATATTTT
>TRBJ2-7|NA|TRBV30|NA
CAWSVRRGLSSYEQYF
TGTGCCTGGAGTGTACGGAGAGGGCTTAGCTCCTACGAGCAGTACTTC
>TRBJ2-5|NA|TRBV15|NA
CATSRRGGVEETQYF
TGTGCCACCAGCAGAAGGGGCGGGGTAGAAGAGACCCAGTACTTC
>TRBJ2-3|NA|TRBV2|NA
CASGGESTDTQYF
TGTGCCAGCGGTGGCGAAAGCACAGATACGCAGTATTTT
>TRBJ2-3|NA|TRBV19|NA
CASSNGVKETDTQYF
TGTGCCAGTAGCAACGGGGTTAAGGAGACAGATACGCAGTATTTT
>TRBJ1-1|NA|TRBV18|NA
CASSWGQTREAFF
TGTGCCAGCTCCTGGGGACAAACCCGTGAAGCTTTCTTT
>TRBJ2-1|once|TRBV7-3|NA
CASSPWDSNEQFF
TGTGCCAGCAGCCCGTGGGACTCCAATGAGCAGTTCTTC
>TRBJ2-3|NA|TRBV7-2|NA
CASSLVGGVGDTQYF
TGTGCCAGCAGCTTAGTTGGAGGGGTGGGAGATACGCAGTATTTT
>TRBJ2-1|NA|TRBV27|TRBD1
CASSSPSGQGATGEFF
TGTGCCAGCAGTTCCCCGTCGGGACAGGGGGCTACGGGTGAGTTCTTC
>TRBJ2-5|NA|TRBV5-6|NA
CASSLRTEPRRTQYF
TGTGCCAGCAGCTTGCGGACAGAGCCTCGCAGGACCCAGTACTTC
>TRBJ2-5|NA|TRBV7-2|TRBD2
CASSSSGGAGETQYF
TGTGCCAGCAGTTCTAGCGGGGGGGCCGGAGAGACCCAGTACTTC
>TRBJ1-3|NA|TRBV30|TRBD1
CAWKIGTGGWDTIYF
TGTGCCTGGAAAATTGGGACAGGGGGCTGGGACACCATATATTTT
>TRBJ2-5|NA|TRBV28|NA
CASSSGIQETQYF
TGTGCCAGCAGTTCCGGGATCCAAGAGACCCAGTACTTC